This TCR beta chain was recovered during a study of CD8 T cells in ankylosing spondylitis. Study-wide points: In ankylosing spondylitis patients, matched synovial fluid reportedly showed significant enrichment of disease-linked clones. It appeared that ankylosing spondylitis blood was characterized by a TCR beta motif of several highly homologous variants.

Turning to this clonotype: Its antigen remains unidentified.

One entry per CDR3 protein, called by TCRdb with MiXCR from the 5' RACE reads. This sample has 250,000 to 350,000 distinct CDR3 sequences, with less than 9.5% found just once. The CDR3 loop spans 12 amino acids. Looked up from germline, CDR1 is MNHEY and CDR2 is SMNVEV (reference sequence). V was trimmed by 6 bases and J by 5 bases, leaving 8 bases between them. Material: blood, either unsorted or a sorted T cell fraction (not recorded which). This chain joins TRBV27 and TRBJ2-1; D is unclear. The receptor's source is a male donor with ankylosing spondylitis. CDR3: CASRQGNNEQFF. The CDR3 coding sequence is TGTGCCAGCAGACAAGGGAACAATGAGCAGTTCTTC.